Below are 30 T cell receptor beta chains sequenced from a single sample in a study of vaccination effects on CD4 cells after COVID-19. Having been cultured for about 10 days, the cells underwent CD4+ T cell isolation. Everyone in the study got two shots of either the BNT162b2 or mRNA-1273 vaccine. The antigens of these receptors remain unknown. This table comes from immunoSEQ multiplex PCR, and its TCRdb copy is limited to in-frame clones, with some not included. The table includes roughly 40,000 clones, about 62% detected once. The sequences come from CD4+ T cells from PBMCs cultured without peptide, collected after COVID-19 vaccination. The receptors were gathered from a human donor who received a COVID-19 vaccine.

This clone was seen a few times. The rearrangement joins TRBV19 to TRBJ1-5, with unresolved D. The V end was cut by 5 bases, the J end by 2 bases, with 13 bases between. The V gene's germline CDR1 is LNHDA and CDR2 SQIVND (reference sequence). CDR3 length: 15 amino acids. The CDR3 DNA follows: TGTGCCAGTAGTGTGGACCATTGGGGCAATCAGCCCCAGCATTTT. It translates to CASSVDHWGNQPQHF.

The gene calls are TRBV2 and TRBJ2-3; D is unclear. From germline, CDR1 is SNHLY and CDR2 FYNNEI. V was cut by 2 bases and J by 6 bases, with 6 bases left in between. CDR3 size: 12 residues. CDR3 amino acids: CASSEIEDTQYF. The DNA for the CDR3 is TGTGCCAGCAGTGAAATCGAGGATACGCAGTATTTT. Full variable domain (missing parts from reference TRBV2 and TRBJ2-3): EPEVTQTPSHQVTQMGQEVILRCVPISNHLYFYWYRQILGQKVEFLVSFYNNEISEKSEIFDDQFSVERPDGSNFTLKIRSTKLEDSAMYFCASSEIEDTQYFGPGTRLTVL.

The chain uses TRBV7-6 and TRBJ2-5, with TRBD2 identical over 9 bases. The CDR3 spans 16 residues. The J segment lost 4 bases and the V segment lost 5 bases, leaving 11 bases of the junction unmatched. Germline lookup yields CDR1 SGHVS and CDR2 FNYEAQ. CDR3 sequence (DNA): TGTGCCAGCAGCCAATTGGTAGCGGGAGTGTCAGAGACCCAGTACTTC. Its translation is CASSQLVAGVSETQYF.

The genes are TRBV5-1 and TRBJ1-2; D is unresolved. The germline V and J ends were trimmed by 1 base and 6 bases, with 7 bases remaining between them. CDR1 is SGHRS, CDR2 YFSETQ, per germline. This CDR3 has 12 amino acids. The CDR3 loop is CASSLNWDGYTF. In nucleotides, the CDR3 is TGCGCCAGCAGCTTGAATTGGGATGGCTACACCTTC.

The chain carries TRBV6-5 and TRBJ1-1; D perhaps matches TRBD1 (6 bases). CDR1 MNHEY and CDR2 SVGAGI come from the germline V gene. V was clipped by 7 bases and J by 0 bases, with 12 bases between them. This CDR3 contains 14 residues. CDR3 residues: CASKRGQVNTEAFF. CDR3 DNA: TGTGCCAGCAAGAGGGGACAAGTGAACACTGAAGCTTTCTTT.

The chain joins TRBV6-1 to TRBJ1-5; D is unclear. The CDR3 loop spans 16 amino acids. Trimming took off 0 bases at V and 3 bases at J, with 12 bases between the two ends. Per the germline V gene, CDR1 is MNHNS and CDR2 is SASEGT. CDR3 sequence reads: CASSEAEEYYNQPQHF. CDR3 sequence (DNA): TGTGCCAGCAGTGAAGCAGAAGAGTATTACAATCAGCCCCAGCATTTT.

This chain links TRBV7-9 with TRBJ2-5; 9 nucleotides agree with TRBD1. Germline CDR1 is SEHNR and CDR2 is FQNEAQ (reference sequence). The CDR3 has 17 residues. Germline trimming cut 4 bases from V and 5 bases from J; bases unmatched to any gene: 14. CDR3 loop: CASSSRLIQGARETQYF. CDR3 sequence (DNA): TGTGCCAGCAGCTCACGCCTGATACAGGGGGCGCGTGAGACCCAGTACTTC.

This clone was seen a few times. Here the CDR3 DNA reads TGTGCCAGCAGGGACCCGGGACCCCTCCACTTT. It specifies CASRDPGPLHF. The chain recombines TRBV2 with TRBJ1-6; D call uncertain. V lost 6 bases and J lost 12, with 9 bases in between. The germline CDR1 and CDR2 sequences are SNHLY and FYNNEI. The CDR3 is 11 amino acids.

The chain carries TRBV9 and TRBJ2-5; 9 bases fit TRBD2. V trimming: 4 bases; J trimming: 4 bases; junction bases outside the gene matches: 8. The CDR3 length is 15 residues. The germline CDR1 and CDR2 sequences are SGDLS and YYNGEE. The CDR3 coding sequence is TGTGCCAGCAGCCCGCGGGGGGGCCAAGGAGAGACCCAGTACTTC. It codes for CASSPRGGQGETQYF.

The V gene is TRBV19, the J gene TRBJ2-1; 9 positions match TRBD2. CDR1 is LNHDA, CDR2 SQIVND, per germline (reference sequence). The CDR3 covers 17 residues. Losses at the gene ends were 0 bases for V and 2 bases for J; bases not matched to a gene: 5. CDR3 coding DNA: TGTGCCAGTAGTATAGATCGATGGACTAGCGCCTACAATGAGCAGTTCTTC. It translates to CASSIDRWTSAYNEQFF.

In DNA form, the CDR3 reads TGCGCCAGGGCCTCCCAGACAGGGACCATTAGAAACTACAATGAGCAGTTCTTC. Translation: CARASQTGTIRNYNEQFF. The chain recombines TRBV5-1 with TRBJ2-1; TRBD1 matches at 7 bases. Germline lookup yields CDR1 SGHRS and CDR2 YFSETQ. Trimming removed 8 bases from V and 3 bases from J; junction bases left unmatched: 20. The CDR3 is 18 amino acids.

The rearrangement links TRBV29-1 to TRBJ1-2; D remains unclear. The CDR3 spans 14 residues. Trimming shortened V by 6 bases and J by 1 base, and 15 bases separated the two germline ends. Germline V gene sequence: CDR1 SQVTM, CDR2 ANQGSEA. This CDR3 reads CSVLELTVNYGYTF. The CDR3, as DNA: TGCAGCGTACTAGAGCTGACGGTTAACTATGGCTACACCTTC.

The chain carries TRBV10-1 and TRBJ2-1; no definite D call. V lost 6 bases, J lost 5 bases, and 5 bases lay in between. CDR3 length: 11 amino acids. Germline lookup yields CDR1 WNHNN and CDR2 SYGVQD (reference sequence). The CDR3 nucleotides are TGCGCCAGCAGACAAAACAATGAGCAGTTCTTC. Its protein is CASRQNNEQFF.

This clone has just a few counts. The chain uses TRBV7-7 and TRBJ2-1; D assignment may be TRBD1 or TRBD2 (5 bases each). V was trimmed by 6 bases and J by 4 bases, leaving 16 bases between them. Germline-derived CDR1 and CDR2 are SSHAT and FNYEAQ (reference sequence). The CDR3 consists of 15 residues. The CDR3 region is CASRSRSEGYNEQFF. CDR3 in DNA: TGTGCCAGCAGGTCGCGGAGCGAGGGGTACAATGAGCAGTTCTTC.

The J gene is TRBJ2-1, the V gene TRBV5-4, with TRBD1 matching over 7 bases. In germline, CDR1 is SGHNT, CDR2 YYREEE (reference sequence). CDR3 length: 14 amino acids. Trimming removed 0 bases from V and 5 bases from J; junction bases left unmatched: 2. This chain's CDR3 is CASSLGDRDNEQFF. The CDR3, as DNA: TGTGCCAGCAGCTTGGGTGACAGGGACAATGAGCAGTTCTTC.

The chain has TRBV18 and TRBJ2-5; tentative D call: TRBD2 (6 bases). With 2 bases removed from V and 2 bases from J, the gap between germline ends came to 21 bases. The length of the CDR3 is 18 residues. The germline V gene encodes CDR1 KGHSH and CDR2 LQKENI. The CDR3 bases are TGTGCCAGCTCACCAGGGTGGCTAGCGACGGAGGGACAAGAGACCCAGTACTTC. Translated: CASSPGWLATEGQETQYF.

The chain recombines TRBV12-3 or TRBV12-4 with TRBJ2-7; TRBD2 is a possible D gene (6 bases). The V gene lost 3 bases and the J gene lost 2 bases, with 8 bases spanning the gap. The CDR3 sequence is 13 residues long. CDR3 loop: CASSFGTAYEQYF. For the CDR3, the DNA is TGTGCCAGCAGTTTCGGGACTGCCTACGAGCAGTACTTC.

The chain carries TRBV7-2 and TRBJ2-1; no definite D call. The CDR3 has 13 amino acids. Germline CDR1 and CDR2: SGHTA and FQGNSA. V was shortened by 2 bases and J by 5 bases, with 7 bases between the two germline ends. The CDR3 sequence: CASSLTSDNEQFF. CDR3 bases: TGTGCCAGCAGCTTAACCTCTGACAATGAGCAGTTCTTC.

The chain recombines TRBV5-1 with TRBJ2-5, with 10 positions matching TRBD2. The CDR3 consists of 17 residues. V was clipped by 0 bases and J by 3 bases; unmatched bases: 8. CDR1 is SGHRS, CDR2 YFSETQ, per germline. The CDR3 DNA reads TGCGCCAGCAGCTTGGTATTAGCGGGGGGTCCGGAAGAGACCCAGTACTTC. Its translation is CASSLVLAGGPEETQYF.

In its sample, this clone was seen a few times. The rearrangement uses TRBV10-3 and TRBJ2-7; 8 bases map to TRBD1. The CDR3 length is 12 residues. The V and J ends lost 7 bases and 6 bases, in that order; junction bases with no gene match: 5. Germline assignment: CDR1 ENHRY and CDR2 SYGVKD. CDR3 nucleotides: TGTGCCATCACTACGGACAGGGTCGAGCAGTACTTC. Translating it yields CAITTDRVEQYF.

The chain joins TRBV4-1 to TRBJ1-1, with 7 bases that match TRBD1. The V gene's germline CDR1 is MGHRA and CDR2 YSYEKL. The length of the CDR3 is 15 residues. Trimming removed 5 bases from V and 1 base from J; junction bases left unmatched: 7. The CDR3 loop is CASSTYRGGNTEAFF. CDR3 nucleotide sequence: TGCGCCAGCAGCACTTACAGGGGAGGGAACACTGAAGCTTTCTTT.

Note on this clone: Since the CDR3 does not end with the conserved phenylalanine or tryptophan, this likely comes from a read error. It is unclear where the CDR3 begins or ends on the DNA, so no DNA is shown, and the CDR3 is as TCRdb lists it. The V call is TRBV3-1 (or the pseudogene TRBV3-2), the J call TRBJ2-3; the D call TRBD2 from the table was never checked on the DNA. The germline V gene encodes CDR1 LGHDT and CDR2 YNNKEL (reference sequence). The CDR3 is 12 amino acids long, termini counted. CDR3: CASSQDQRAILS.

This chain uses TRBV5-1 with TRBJ2-1; D not certain. CDR1 and CDR2 from the germline V gene are SGHRS and YFSETQ. The CDR3 has 13 amino acids. Trimming took off 1 base at V and 4 bases at J, with 6 bases between the two ends. The CDR3 protein is CASSLRQYNEQFF. CDR3 in DNA: TGCGCCAGCAGCTTGAGGCAATACAATGAGCAGTTCTTC.

This clone came up once. The chain carries TRBV7-8 and TRBJ2-7, with D unresolved. V shed 3 bases and J shed 3 bases, with 6 bases lying between them. This CDR3 contains 12 residues. Per germline, CDR1 SGHVS and CDR2 FQNEAQ. The CDR3 region has the DNA TGTGCCAGCAGCTTCTCCGGCTACGAGCAGTACTTC. Encoded protein: CASSFSGYEQYF.

This clone was observed a handful of times. The chain has TRBV5-8 and TRBJ2-1; D perhaps matches TRBD1 (6 bases). There are 14 residues in the CDR3. Germline values: CDR1 SGHTS, CDR2 YDEGEE. V was cut by 5 bases and J by 6 bases, with 15 bases left in between. CDR3 amino acids: CASRNRASGNEQFF. CDR3 nucleotide sequence: TGTGCCAGCAGGAACAGGGCCTCCGGCAATGAGCAGTTCTTC.

This clone was recorded at least ten times. The chain employs TRBV19 and TRBJ2-2, with D perhaps matching TRBD1 (6 bases). The CDR3 runs to 13 residues. Deletions cut 2 bases from V and 7 bases from J, with 8 bases between. The V gene's germline CDR1 is LNHDA and CDR2 SQIVND (reference sequence). CDR3 amino acids: CASSIWGLGELFF. For the CDR3, the DNA is TGTGCCAGTAGTATATGGGGGCTCGGGGAGCTGTTTTTT.

The chain uses TRBV24-1 and TRBJ2-3; D is ambiguous. The V end lost 6 bases, the J end lost 4 bases, and 13 bases lay between the germline ends. Germline-derived CDR1 and CDR2 are KGHDR and SFDVKD. The CDR3 is 14 amino acids. The CDR3 here is CATSSNARSDTQYF. The CDR3, as DNA: TGTGCCACCAGTTCGAACGCGAGGTCAGATACGCAGTATTTT.

The V gene is TRBV19, the J gene TRBJ2-5; 7 positions match TRBD2. V was clipped by 5 bases and J by 1 base; unmatched bases: 10. CDR1 and CDR2 (germline): LNHDA, SQIVND (reference sequence). The CDR3 extends over 16 amino acids. The CDR3 protein is CASSGRSGVGQETQYF. The CDR3, as DNA: TGTGCCAGTAGTGGGAGGAGCGGGGTGGGCCAAGAGACCCAGTACTTC. Filled out from reference TRBV19 and TRBJ2-5, the complete variable domain reads DGGITQSPKYLFRKEGQNVTLSCEQNLNHDAMYWYRQDPGQGLRLIYYSQIVNDFQKGDIAEGYSVSREKKESFPLTVTSAQKNPTAFYLCASSGRSGVGQETQYFGPGTRLLVL.

The chain joins TRBV4-1 to TRBJ1-5; D perhaps matches TRBD1 (6 bases). The CDR3 spans 13 residues. Germline lookup yields CDR1 MGHRA and CDR2 YSYEKL. V was pared by 6 bases and J by 4 bases, with 10 bases between. The CDR3 spells CASRRDINQPQHF. CDR3 coding DNA: TGCGCCAGCAGAAGGGACATAAATCAGCCCCAGCATTTT.

The rearrangement uses TRBV5-1 and TRBJ2-7; D is ambiguous. Germline V gene sequence: CDR1 SGHRS, CDR2 YFSETQ. This CDR3 region has 15 residues. Trimming shortened V by 2 bases and J by 3 bases, and 15 bases separated the two germline ends. CDR3 sequence reads: CASSFEHPRGYEQYF. In DNA, the CDR3 is TGCGCCAGCAGCTTTGAACACCCAAGAGGCTACGAGCAGTACTTC.